These 11 T cell receptor beta chains originate from one sample sequenced in a study of beta chain features in type 1 diabetes. What was sequenced were expressed TCRB transcripts, since all of the isolated RNA had been reverse transcribed. Here immunoSEQ multiplex PCR was the method, and the copy in TCRdb shows in-frame clones only, minus some. In the table there are more than 150,000 clones, about 12% of which are singletons. Material: central memory CD4+ T cells from blood. Source of these receptors: a woman younger than 30 in good health.

This clone was observed a handful of times. The chain is built from TRBV4-3 and TRBJ2-3; D ambiguous. CDR3 length: 14 amino acids. From germline, CDR1 is LGHNA and CDR2 YSLEER. The V end was cut by 3 bases, the J end by 3 bases, with 10 bases between. The CDR3 reads CASSQGYKTDTQYF. The CDR3 DNA sequence: TGCGCCAGCAGCCAGGGCTACAAGACAGATACGCAGTATTTT.

This clone was detected a few times. The chain uses TRBV28 and TRBJ2-7, with D possibly being TRBD2 (5 bases). This CDR3 has 12 amino acids. Germline assignment: CDR1 MDHEN and CDR2 SYDVKM. The V gene lost 6 bases and the J gene lost 6 bases, with 12 bases spanning the gap. The CDR3 here is CASRAGLIEQYF. CDR3 bases: TGTGCCAGCAGGGCCGGACTTATCGAGCAGTACTTC.

There are a few counts of this clone. V is TRBV14 and J is TRBJ2-7, with 7 bases that match TRBD1. This CDR3 comprises 14 residues. CDR1 is SGHDN and CDR2 is FVKESK in the germline V gene. J gave up 6 bases and V 2 bases, and 7 bases lay outside the gene matches. CDR3: CASSQTGTVAEQYF. CDR3 bases: TGTGCCAGCAGCCAAACCGGGACAGTAGCCGAGCAGTACTTC.

This clone was seen a few times. This CDR3 is CASSPATGAVTGELFF. The DNA of the CDR3 is TGTGCCAGCAGTCCGGCAACGGGAGCAGTCACCGGGGAGCTGTTTTTT. The chain combines TRBV11-3 with TRBJ2-2; D might be TRBD2 (6 bases). The ends were cut back, 6 bases at V and 4 bases at J, with 18 bases in the middle. Germline assignment: CDR1 SGHNT and CDR2 YENEEA. There are 16 residues in the CDR3.

This clone was seen a handful of times. This rearrangement joins TRBV5-1 to TRBJ2-5; maybe TRBD2 (5 bases). V was pared by 1 base and J by 1 base, with 5 bases between. Germline-derived CDR1 and CDR2 are SGHRS and YFSETQ. This CDR3 is 13 amino acids long. CDR3 coding DNA: TGCGCCAGCAGCTTGAGCGGCCAAGAGACCCAGTACTTC. Amino acid sequence: CASSLSGQETQYF. Complete variable domain (other parts from reference TRBV5-1 and TRBJ2-5): KAGVTQTPRYLIKTRGQQVTLSCSPISGHRSVSWYQQTPGQGLQFLFEYFSETQRNKGNFPGRFSGRQFSNSRSEMNVSTLELGDSALYLCASSLSGQETQYFGPGTRLLVL.

The table lists this clone with a few counts. The J gene is TRBJ2-7, the V gene TRBV2, with D perhaps TRBD1 (6 bases). The CDR3 totals 13 residues. Germline-derived CDR1 and CDR2 are SNHLY and FYNNEI. Deletions cut 7 bases from V and 3 bases from J, with 13 bases between. In nucleotides, the CDR3 is TGTGCCAGCACGGGACAAAAAGGCTACGAGCAGTACTTC. Translation: CASTGQKGYEQYF. The entire variable domain, with the rest obtained from reference TRBV2 and TRBJ2-7, is as follows: EPEVTQTPSHQVTQMGQEVILRCVPISNHLYFYWYRQILGQKVEFLVSFYNNEISEKSEIFDDQFSVERPDGSNFTLKIRSTKLEDSAMYFCASTGQKGYEQYFGPGTRLTVT.

There are a few counts of this clone. This chain joins TRBV6-1 and TRBJ2-7; D gene uncertain. V gave up 8 bases and J gave up 3 bases, with 5 bases separating them. The CDR3 is made up of 10 amino acids. Germline-derived CDR1 and CDR2 are MNHNS and SASEGT. CDR3 bases: TGTGCCAGCGGAGACTACGAGCAGTACTTC. This encodes CASGDYEQYF.

This clone was counted a few times. The chain is built from TRBV5-1 and TRBJ2-3, with D possibly matching TRBD2 (6 bases). CDR1 is SGHRS and CDR2 is YFSETQ in the germline V gene. V lost 6 bases to trimming and J lost 5 bases, with 16 bases between them. This CDR3 is 14 amino acids long. The CDR3 sequence is CASTAGRQGDTQYF. CDR3 nucleotide sequence: TGCGCCAGCACCGCGGGGAGGCAGGGAGATACGCAGTATTTT.

This clone has only a few counts. The V gene is TRBV11-2, the J gene TRBJ2-5; 12 bases are shared with TRBD2. Per the germline V gene, CDR1 is SGHAT and CDR2 is FQNNGV. V was clipped by 3 bases and J by 0 bases; unmatched bases: 5. CDR3 length equals 17 residues. CDR3 sequence: CASSFGGTSGYQETQYF. In nucleotides, the CDR3 is TGTGCCAGCAGCTTTGGGGGGACTAGCGGGTACCAAGAGACCCAGTACTTC.

Only a few counts were recorded for this clone. V usage is TRBV9 and J usage is TRBJ2-2; a weak D match, TRBD2 (6 bases). Trimming left V 4 bases short and J 6 bases short, with 19 bases between. This CDR3 region has 16 residues. The germline gives CDR1 SGDLS, CDR2 YYNGEE. CDR3 in amino acids: CASSPSSVGRSGELFF. The CDR3 DNA sequence: TGTGCCAGCAGCCCTAGTAGCGTTGGGAGGTCCGGGGAGCTGTTTTTT.

This chain connects TRBV5-1 to TRBJ2-7, with 9 bases matching TRBD1. Per germline, CDR1 SGHRS and CDR2 YFSETQ. The CDR3 runs to 13 residues. Unmatched junction bases numbered 5, after V lost 4 bases and J lost 6 bases. The CDR3 is CASSNPDRGEQYF. In DNA form, the CDR3 reads TGCGCCAGCAGCAATCCGGACAGGGGCGAGCAGTACTTC.